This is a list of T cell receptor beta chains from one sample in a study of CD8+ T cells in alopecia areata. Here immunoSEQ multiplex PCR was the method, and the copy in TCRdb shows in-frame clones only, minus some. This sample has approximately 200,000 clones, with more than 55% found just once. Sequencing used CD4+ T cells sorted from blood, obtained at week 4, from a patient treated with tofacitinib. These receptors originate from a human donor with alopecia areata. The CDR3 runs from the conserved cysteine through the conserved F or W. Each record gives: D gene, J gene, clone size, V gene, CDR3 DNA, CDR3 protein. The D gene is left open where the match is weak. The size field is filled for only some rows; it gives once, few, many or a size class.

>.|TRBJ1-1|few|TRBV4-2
TGTGCCAGCAGCCAAGACAGCTGGGTACGGAACACTGAAGCTTTCTTT
CASSQDSWVRNTEAFF
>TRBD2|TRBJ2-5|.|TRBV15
TGTGCCACCAGGGGGGGGTTGGACGGCCAAGAGACCCAGTACTTC
CATRGGLDGQETQYF
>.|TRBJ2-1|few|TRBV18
TGTGCCAGCTCACCTAGATCGATGTTGAGGGTAACCTACAATGAGCAGTTCTTC
CASSPRSMLRVTYNEQFF
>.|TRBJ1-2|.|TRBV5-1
TGCGCCAGCAGCTTTTCGGTTTCTAACTATGGCTACACCTTC
CASSFSVSNYGYTF
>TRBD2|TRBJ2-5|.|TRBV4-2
TGTGCCAGCAGCCAAGCCGCGCGGGGGGGCCGTCAAGAGACCCAGTACTTC
CASSQAARGGRQETQYF
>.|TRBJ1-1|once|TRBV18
TGTGCCAGCTCACCACGGCGGGGGGACACTGAAGCTTTCTTT
CASSPRRGDTEAFF
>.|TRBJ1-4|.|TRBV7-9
TGTGCCAGCATTGGGAGTGGTGAAAAACTGTTTTTT
CASIGSGEKLFF
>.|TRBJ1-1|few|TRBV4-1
TGCGCCAGCAGCCCCCCGTCGGGGCCGAAGCTTTTCTTT
CASSPPSGPKLFF
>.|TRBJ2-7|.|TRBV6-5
TGTGCCAGCAGTTACTCGGGGCGGAACTCCTACGAGCAGTACTTC
CASSYSGRNSYEQYF
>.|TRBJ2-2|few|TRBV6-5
TGTGCCAGCAGGGACTTCGGGGAGCTGTTTTTT
CASRDFGELFF
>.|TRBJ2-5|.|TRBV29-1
TGCAGCGTTGCCAGGGTCCAAGAGACCCAGTACTTC
CSVARVQETQYF
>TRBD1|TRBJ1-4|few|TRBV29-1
TGCAGCGGGACGACCGGGACAGCTAATGAAAAACTGTTTTTT
CSGTTGTANEKLFF
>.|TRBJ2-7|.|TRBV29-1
TGCAGCGTCGGACACATCTCCTACGAGCAGTACTTC
CSVGHISYEQYF
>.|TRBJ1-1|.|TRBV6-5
TGTGCCAGCAGTTACTCCCCAGGGAGAACTGAAGCTTTCTTT
CASSYSPGRTEAFF
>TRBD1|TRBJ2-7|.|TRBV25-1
TGTGCCAGCAGTGAACCAGGGGACAGGGTCTACGAGCAGTACTTC
CASSEPGDRVYEQYF
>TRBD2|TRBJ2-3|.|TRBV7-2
TGTGCCAGCAGCTTAGGACTAGCGGGGGGGCTAGATACGCAGTATTTT
CASSLGLAGGLDTQYF
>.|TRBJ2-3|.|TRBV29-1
TGCAGCGTTGAAGTAATCGGAGATACGCAGTATTTT
CSVEVIGDTQYF
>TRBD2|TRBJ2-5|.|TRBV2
TGTGCCAGCCTACCTAGCGGCGAGACCCAGTACTTC
CASLPSGETQYF
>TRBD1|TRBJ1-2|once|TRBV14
TGTGCCAGCAGCCTTAGTCCCCGGACAGGTGGCTACACCTTC
CASSLSPRTGGYTF
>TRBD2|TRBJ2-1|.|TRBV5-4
TGTGCCAGCAGGGTTAGCGGGGACTCCTACAATGAGCAGTTCTTC
CASRVSGDSYNEQFF
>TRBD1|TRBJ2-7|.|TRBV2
TGTGCCAGCAGTTCGGGACAGTCCTACGAGCAGTACTTC
CASSSGQSYEQYF
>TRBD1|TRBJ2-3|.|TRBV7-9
TGTGCCAGCAGCTTACGTGCAGGGGGAGGCACAGATACGCAGTATTTT
CASSLRAGGGTDTQYF
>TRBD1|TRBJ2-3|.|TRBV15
TGTGCCACCAGCAGAGATGGTACAGGGGGCCTCGTCCTTTTT
CATSRDGTGGLVLF
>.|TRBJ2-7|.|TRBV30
TGTGCCTGGAGTGTACTAGGGGCAGGGACGGCGTACTTC
CAWSVLGAGTAYF
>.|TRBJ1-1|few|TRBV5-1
TGCGCCAGCAGCCGCCTGGGGAACACTGAAGCTTTCTTT
CASSRLGNTEAFF
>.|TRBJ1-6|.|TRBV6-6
TGTGCCAGCAGTTACTCCCCCGGGTGGGATTCACCCCTCCACTTT
CASSYSPGWDSPLHF